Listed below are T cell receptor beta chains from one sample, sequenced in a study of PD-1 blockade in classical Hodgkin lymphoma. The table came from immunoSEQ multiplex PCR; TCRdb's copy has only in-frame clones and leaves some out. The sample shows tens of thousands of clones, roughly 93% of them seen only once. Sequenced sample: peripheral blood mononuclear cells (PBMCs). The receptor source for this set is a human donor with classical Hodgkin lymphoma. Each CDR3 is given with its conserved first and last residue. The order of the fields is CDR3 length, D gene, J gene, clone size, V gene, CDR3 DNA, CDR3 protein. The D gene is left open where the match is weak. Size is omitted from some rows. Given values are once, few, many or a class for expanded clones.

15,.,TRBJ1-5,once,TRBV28,TGTGCCAGCAGTGTGACAGCCTATAGCAATCAGCCCCAGCATTTT,CASSVTAYSNQPQHF
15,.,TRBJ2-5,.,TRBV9,TGTGCCAGCAGCCCCACCTTAGGGTCCGGGGGGACCCAGTACTTC,CASSPTLGSGGTQYF
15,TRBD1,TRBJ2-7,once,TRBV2,TGTGCCAGCAGTGTCCCTGGACAGGGCTCCTACGAGCAGTACTTC,CASSVPGQGSYEQYF
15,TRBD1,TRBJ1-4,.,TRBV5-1,TGCGCCAGCAGCGAGGACGGGACAGTGAGTGAAAAACTGTTTTTT,CASSEDGTVSEKLFF
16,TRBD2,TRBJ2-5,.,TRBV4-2,TGTGCCAGCAGCCAAGATGAAGCGGGAGTAGAGGAGACCCAGTACTTC,CASSQDEAGVEETQYF
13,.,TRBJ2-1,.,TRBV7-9,TGTGCCAGCAGCTTCCCGAGGGGCAATGAGCAGTTCTTC,CASSFPRGNEQFF
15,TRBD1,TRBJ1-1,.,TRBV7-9,TGTGCCAGCAGCTCAGGGACAGGGGCTCACACTGAAGCTTTCTTT,CASSSGTGAHTEAFF
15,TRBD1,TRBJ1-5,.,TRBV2,TGTGCCAGCAGTGAAACGGGACAGGCTTTCGGGCCCCAGCATTTT,CASSETGQAFGPQHF
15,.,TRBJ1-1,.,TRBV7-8,TGTGCCAGCAGCCCAGCCGCTACCTGGGGCACTGAAGCTTTCTTT,CASSPAATWGTEAFF
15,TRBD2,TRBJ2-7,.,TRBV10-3,TGTGCCATCAGTGAGTTTGAGCGGGAGGTTTACGAGCAGTACTTC,CAISEFEREVYEQYF
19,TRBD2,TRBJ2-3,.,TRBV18,TGTGCCAGCTCACCACCTTTAGAGTCCACTAGCGGGAAACCCGATACGCAGTATTTT,CASSPPLESTSGKPDTQYF